This TCR beta chain stems from a study of T cell responses to AZD1222 COVID-19 vaccine. The V gene lost 3 bases and the J gene lost 2 bases, with 13 bases spanning the gap. In germline, CDR1 is SGHTA, CDR2 FQGNSA. The CDR3 is made up of 15 amino acids. Notes on the study in general: Spike-specific TCR depth and breadth grew after two AZD1222 doses. Spike was spanned by vaccine-associated CD4 TCRs, which were dominant at 160-218 and 743-854. There were mostly white British donors and more females than males, and clonal diversity was possibly underestimated. Only after the peak T cell response were repertoires sampled.

The method was immunoSEQ multiplex PCR; TCRdb's version includes in-frame clones alone and lacks a portion of them. The sample holds roughly 200,000 clones, 88% seen once. With regard to this clone: Its specificity is not known.

The TCR comes from an adult in good health. The chain has TRBV7-2 and TRBJ1-2; D is undetermined. Sample: peripheral blood, taken on day 0 of AZD1222 vaccination. The CDR3 is CASSLDAGPNYGYTF. CDR3 nucleotides: TGTGCCAGCAGCTTGGACGCCGGGCCGAACTATGGCTACACCTTC.